This entry describes one TCR beta chain. Clones were sequenced by immunoSEQ multiplex PCR, and TCRdb holds only the in-frame ones, with some missing. In the table there are approximately 89,000 clones, 90% of which are singletons. The data stem from a study of T cell responses to AZD1222 COVID-19 vaccine. The V gene lost 8 bases and the J gene lost 1 base, with 17 bases spanning the gap. The length of the CDR3 is 15 residues. The germline gives CDR1 LNHDA, CDR2 SQIVND (reference sequence). The input for sequencing was peripheral blood, taken 28 days after the second AZD1222 dose. This receptor was identified in an adult who received the AZD1222 COVID-19 vaccine. The chain joins TRBV19 to TRBJ1-1; TRBD1 might be the D (5 bases). Here the CDR3 reads CASALPGRRNTEAFF. The DNA for the CDR3 is TGTGCCAGTGCCCTACCGGGACGGAGGAACACTGAAGCTTTCTTT.